Presented here are 12 T cell receptor beta chains from one specimen sequenced in a study of Graves' ophthalmopathy and Graves' hyperthyroidism (dated by TCRdb to between 2017 and 2018). The sequencer was an Illumina HiSeq 2000. TCR beta CDR3 regions were amplified from RNA transcripts for repertoire sequencing. The first round was an RT-PCR using HTBI primers with the Qiagen OneStep RT-PCR kit, and this first round was followed by a second-round multiplex PCR, then size selection and purification. TCRdb itself trimmed the public reads at Q25 with fastp, ran MiXCR and retained productive beta chains. When rows share a CDR3 protein, they turn into one entry using the most common DNA and genes. The sample data list over a million distinct CDR3 sequences, and less than 45% of these were observed just once. Over 8.5% of the sample is taken by the ten largest. Sequencing input: peripheral blood or thyroid tissue (not recorded which). The source is an adult man with Graves' hyperthyroidism.

The chain couples TRBV19 to TRBJ2-5; TRBD1 matches at 8 bases. Germline V gene data show CDR1 as LNHDA and CDR2 as SQIVND (reference sequence). This CDR3 spans 15 amino acids. V was clipped by 3 bases and J by 4 bases; unmatched bases: 7. Here the CDR3 reads CASSIQGQAGETQYF. CDR3 DNA sequence: TGTGCCAGTAGTATTCAGGGACAGGCAGGAGAGACCCAGTACTTC.

The chain links TRBV29-1 to TRBJ1-5; 7 bases agree with TRBD1. CDR3 size: 12 residues. Germline CDR1 SQVTM, CDR2 ANQGSEA. The V gene end was trimmed by 7 bases and the J gene end by 7 bases; junction bases not matched to a gene: 7. CDR3 loop: CSGSGGGQPQHF. The CDR3 bases are TGCAGCGGCTCAGGGGGTGGACAGCCCCAGCATTTT.

The chain carries TRBV12-3 or TRBV12-4 and TRBJ2-7, with unresolved D. This CDR3 spans 18 amino acids. Trimming left V 3 bases short and J 0 bases short, with 21 bases between. The CDR3 is CASSFGPETKENSYEQYF. CDR3 nucleotides: TGTGCCAGCAGTTTCGGGCCTGAGACCAAGGAAAACTCCTACGAGCAGTACTTC.

For this clonotype: This may arise from a read error, as a much more abundant clone is one base away. The rearrangement links TRBV5-1 to TRBJ2-7, with D possibly matching TRBD1 (6 bases). Germline V CDR1 and CDR2: SGHRS, YFSETQ. CDR3 length: 13 residues. Trimming took off 1 base at V and 6 bases at J, with 11 bases between the two ends. This chain's CDR3 is CASSLIQGLEQYF. The CDR3 coding sequence is TGCGCCAGCAGCTTGATTCAGGGGCTCGAGCAGTACTTC.

This clonotype was detected ten times or more. The rearrangement links TRBV12-3 or TRBV12-4 to TRBJ1-6; maybe TRBD1 (5 bases). Trimming pared 6 bases from V and 6 bases from J, leaving 12 bases between. This CDR3 contains 14 residues. The CDR3, as DNA: TGTGCCAGCAGGCACCGGGACGGTAATTCACCCCTCCACTTT. It encodes CASRHRDGNSPLHF.

The chain recombines TRBV15 with TRBJ2-7; 8 nucleotides line up with TRBD1. V gave up 6 bases and J gave up 0 bases; unmatched junction bases: 4. The CDR3 runs to 14 residues. The germline CDR1 and CDR2 sequences are LNHNV and YYDKDF (reference sequence). CDR3 region: CATRYRGDSYEQYF. The CDR3, as DNA: TGTGCCACCAGATACAGGGGGGACTCCTACGAGCAGTACTTC.

The sample holds a few counts of this clonotype. V and J are TRBV15 and TRBJ2-2, with D possibly being TRBD1 (5 bases). Trimming removed 1 base at V and 3 bases at J, with 18 bases between. The length of the CDR3 is 18 residues. Germline V CDR1 and CDR2: LNHNV, YYDKDF (reference sequence). CDR3 DNA sequence: TGTGCCACCAGCAGAGGGTGGACAAAGGGGCCGTACACCGGGGAGCTGTTTTTT. This gives the protein CATSRGWTKGPYTGELFF.

This clonotype occurred many times. The chain recombines TRBV9 with TRBJ1-6, with D possibly TRBD1 on 6 matching bases. The germline V gene encodes CDR1 SGDLS and CDR2 YYNGEE. The germline V and J ends were trimmed by 4 bases and 10 bases, with 15 bases remaining between them. This CDR3 has 14 residues. Here the CDR3 DNA reads TGTGCCAGCAGCAAACAGGGAGATTGGTCACCCCTCCACTTT. Amino acids: CASSKQGDWSPLHF.

This clonotype was picked up many times. The junction and the germline gene differ at one end; a read error may be behind it. The chain carries TRBV4-2 and TRBJ1-5; D is uncertain. Germline CDR1 and CDR2: LGHNA and YNFKEQ. The CDR3 sequence is 13 residues long. The CDR3 loop reads CASSEDDNQPQHF. CDR3 in DNA: TGTGCCAGCAGCGAAGATGACAATCAGCCCCAGCATTTT.

The table lists this clonotype with many counts. This chain uses TRBV20-1 with TRBJ1-5, with D possibly matching TRBD1 (6 bases). The CDR3 is made up of 14 amino acids. Germline CDR1 and CDR2: DFQATT and SNEGSKA (reference sequence). The V end lost 5 bases, the J end lost 0 bases, and 11 bases lay between the germline ends. CDR3 loop: CSAGDMGSNQPQHF. The CDR3 DNA reads TGCAGTGCTGGGGACATGGGTAGCAATCAGCCCCAGCATTTT.

The chain is built from TRBV7-9 and TRBJ1-2; 9 nucleotides agree with TRBD1. Germline CDR1 reads SEHNR; CDR2 reads FQNEAQ (reference sequence). The CDR3 loop spans 15 amino acids. V shed 6 bases and J 6 bases; nucleotides not matched to a gene: 11. CDR3 region: CASSARTGASNGYTF. The CDR3 nucleotides read TGTGCCAGCAGTGCGCGGACAGGGGCTTCCAATGGCTACACCTTC.

This clonotype was counted many times. The chain links TRBV7-9 to TRBJ2-5; 7 nucleotides agree with TRBD2. Per germline, CDR1 SEHNR and CDR2 FQNEAQ (reference sequence). V lost 5 bases to trimming and J lost 1 base; unmatched junction nucleotides: 7. CDR3 length equals 15 residues. CDR3 loop: CASSERTGGQETQYF. The CDR3 region has the DNA TGTGCCAGCAGCGAAAGAACGGGGGGCCAAGAGACCCAGTACTTC.